Presented here are 14 T cell receptor beta chains from one specimen sequenced in a study of regulatory T cells in long-lasting Graves disease. The time point is: persistent/refractory GD, antithyroid drugs over 5 years with positive TRAb. Construction of the TCR library relied on RNA isolated from PBMCs. Both iRepertoire HTBI primers and Arm-PCR of CDR3 regions were used to build the TCR beta libraries. TCRdb ran MiXCR on the multiplex PCR reads and lists one entry per CDR3 protein. This sample yields some 470,000 distinct CDR3 sequences, of which roughly 21% are seen a single time; less than 9% belongs to the top ten. Here the sequenced sample was peripheral blood mononuclear cells (PBMCs), taken when the disease was refractory, from a patient treated with antithyroid drugs. Receptors were obtained from a female donor with Graves disease.

Ten or more counts support this clonotype. The chain carries TRBV6-5 and TRBJ1-1, with D hard to call. CDR1 is MNHEY and CDR2 is SVGAGI in the germline V gene. V shed 3 bases and J shed 2 bases, with 10 bases lying between them. This CDR3 comprises 14 residues. The CDR3, as DNA: TGTGCCAGCAGTTATGGTCCGGAAAACACTGAAGCTTTCTTT. Translation: CASSYGPENTEAFF.

The CDR3 coding sequence is TGTGCCAGCACCCCCGTAGAGACAGGGAGGAAGACCGGGGAGCTGTTTTTT. This translates into CASTPVETGRKTGELFF. The genes are TRBV7-8 and TRBJ2-2, with a tentative D call TRBD1 (7 bases). CDR1 and CDR2 (germline): SGHVS, FQNEAQ. Trimming removed 7 bases from V and 5 bases from J, with 23 bases in between. CDR3 length equals 17 residues.

The chain uses TRBV19 and TRBJ1-2; TRBD1 matches at 9 bases. This CDR3 is 19 amino acids long. Trimming removed 5 bases from V and 6 bases from J; junction bases left unmatched: 22. CDR1 is LNHDA and CDR2 is SQIVND in the germline V gene (reference sequence). The CDR3 DNA reads as TGTGCCAGTAGTCCCCCCCGCGGGACAGGGCTTTGGATGGCTCATGGCTACACCTTC. It is translated as CASSPPRGTGLWMAHGYTF.

This chain joins TRBV27 and TRBJ2-3; 14 nucleotides line up with TRBD2. V dropped 4 bases and J dropped 8; count of bases not matched to a gene: 8. Germline loops: CDR1 MNHEY, CDR2 SMNVEV (reference sequence). The CDR3 totals 16 residues. The CDR3 nucleotides are TGTGCCAGCAGTTCTCTGACTAGCGGGGGGGCCCTTACGCAGTATTTT. Residues: CASSSLTSGGALTQYF.

This clonotype has just a few counts. The V call is TRBV20-1, the J call TRBJ1-2; possible D gene TRBD1, 6 bases. This CDR3 is built from 15 residues. Germline CDR1 and CDR2: DFQATT and SNEGSKA (reference sequence). Trimming shortened V by 4 bases and J by 3 bases, and 18 bases separated the two germline ends. This CDR3 reads CSATTGAEHHYGYTF. For the CDR3, the DNA is TGCAGTGCTACGACAGGTGCCGAACACCACTATGGCTACACCTTC.

This clonotype was observed many times. The chain is built from TRBV29-1 and TRBJ2-5; D is perhaps TRBD1 or TRBD2 (5 bases each). V was clipped by 0 bases and J by 13 bases, with 27 bases between them. CDR1 SQVTM and CDR2 ANQGSEA come from the germline V gene. This CDR3 contains 16 residues. The CDR3 nucleotides read TGCAGCGTTGAAGAGGAGTGGATCGAGGGGAACCCTGGGGTGTACTTC. Its protein is CSVEEEWIEGNPGVYF.

The rearrangement uses TRBV6-2 or TRBV6-3 and TRBJ2-5, with TRBD2 matching over 13 bases. The germline CDR1 and CDR2 sequences are MNHEY and SVGEGT. The CDR3 has 17 amino acids. The trim removed 7 bases at V and 2 bases at J, leaving 10 bases unmatched. DNA for the CDR3: TGTGCCAGCACTCCCCCCGGGGGACTAGCGGGGCAAGAGACCCAGTACTTC. Translating it yields CASTPPGGLAGQETQYF.

This clonotype showed up just a few times. The V and J genes are TRBV7-3 and TRBJ1-1, with TRBD1 as a possible D gene (6 bases). V was cut by 5 bases and J by 2 bases, with 12 bases left in between. The CDR3 extends over 14 amino acids. In germline, CDR1 is SGHTA, CDR2 FQGTGA. The CDR3 is CASSPGHLNTEAFF. The CDR3 nucleotides are TGTGCCAGCAGCCCGGGACATCTAAACACTGAAGCTTTCTTT.

The chain is built from TRBV9 and TRBJ1-2, with D possibly being TRBD1 (6 bases). Germline CDR1 SGDLS, CDR2 YYNGEE. V lost 0 bases to trimming and J lost 4 bases, with 19 bases between them. This CDR3 spans 17 amino acids. CDR3 protein: CASSVGLWDTDRYGYTF. The CDR3 DNA sequence: TGTGCCAGCAGCGTAGGTTTGTGGGACACCGACCGCTATGGCTACACCTTC.

The sample holds many counts of this clonotype. The chain uses TRBV28 and TRBJ2-7; 8 positions match TRBD2. Trimming cost V 4 bases and J 3 bases; bases outside gene matches: 11. Germline lookup yields CDR1 MDHEN and CDR2 SYDVKM. The CDR3 covers 16 residues. The CDR3 is CASSSPGTRHFYEQYF. The CDR3 DNA reads TGTGCCAGCAGTTCACCCGGGACTAGACACTTCTACGAGCAGTACTTC.

This clonotype was seen more than once but under ten times. The chain links TRBV7-2 to TRBJ2-1, with 8 bases that match TRBD1. The germline V gene has CDR1 SGHTA and CDR2 FQGNSA. CDR3 length: 14 amino acids. After removal of 6 bases from V and 9 bases from J, the junction contained 10 bases not matched to a gene. As DNA, the CDR3 is TGTGCCAGCAGTTCCCGGACAGGGTCCCTTGAGCAGTTCTTC. Amino acid sequence: CASSSRTGSLEQFF.

This clonotype has a handful of counts. The CDR3 loop reads CASRDTLNTGELFF. The CDR3 DNA reads as TGTGCCAGCAGGGACACCTTGAACACCGGGGAGCTGTTTTTT. The rearrangement links TRBV27 to TRBJ2-2; D possibly corresponds to TRBD1 (5 bases). V was clipped by 6 bases and J by 1 base, with 9 bases between them. The CDR3 is 14 residues long. Per the germline V gene, CDR1 is MNHEY and CDR2 is SMNVEV (reference sequence).

The chain couples TRBV28 to TRBJ2-7, with 11 positions matching TRBD2. The CDR3 spans 16 residues. CDR1 MDHEN and CDR2 SYDVKM come from the germline V gene. Germline trimming cut 5 bases from V and 5 bases from J; bases unmatched to any gene: 11. The CDR3 region has the DNA TGTGCCAGCAGTCCCGTACTAGCGGGAGTCACCAACGAGCAGTACTTC. It specifies CASSPVLAGVTNEQYF. Complete variable domain (other parts from reference TRBV28 and TRBJ2-7): DVKVTQSSRYLVKRTGEKVFLECVQDMDHENMFWYRQDPGLGLRLIYFSYDVKMKEKGDIPEGYSVSREKKERFSLILESASTNQTSMYLCASSPVLAGVTNEQYFGPGTRLTVT.

This clonotype was seen a few times. The J gene is TRBJ1-2, the V gene TRBV27; possible D gene TRBD1, 5 bases. CDR3 size: 12 residues. V was shortened by 6 bases and J by 6 bases, with 11 bases between the two germline ends. Germline V lookup: CDR1 MNHEY, CDR2 SMNVEV (reference sequence). The CDR3 nucleotides are TGTGCCAGCAGGGATATAGGGGATGGCTACACCTTC. It yields the protein CASRDIGDGYTF.